The count of the clone carrying this T cell receptor (beta chain) is one. The data stem from a study of lymphopenia after photon versus proton radiotherapy. The data were produced by immunoSEQ multiplex PCR, yet TCRdb's version contains in-frame clones alone and is incomplete. The table has about 22,000 clones, roughly 89% seen once. Germline V CDR1 and CDR2: SGHRS, YFSETQ. V was clipped by 4 bases and J by 3 bases, with 7 bases between them. The CDR3 runs 13 residues. This sequence joins TRBV5-1 and TRBJ1-4; D is ambiguous. Sequenced here: peripheral blood, sampled from a patient treated with proton-based radiotherapy. This receptor was taken from a man aged 80 or over with esophageal cancer. The CDR3 here is CASSDDSNEKLFF. In DNA, the CDR3 is TGCGCCAGCAGCGACGACTCTAATGAAAAACTGTTTTTT.